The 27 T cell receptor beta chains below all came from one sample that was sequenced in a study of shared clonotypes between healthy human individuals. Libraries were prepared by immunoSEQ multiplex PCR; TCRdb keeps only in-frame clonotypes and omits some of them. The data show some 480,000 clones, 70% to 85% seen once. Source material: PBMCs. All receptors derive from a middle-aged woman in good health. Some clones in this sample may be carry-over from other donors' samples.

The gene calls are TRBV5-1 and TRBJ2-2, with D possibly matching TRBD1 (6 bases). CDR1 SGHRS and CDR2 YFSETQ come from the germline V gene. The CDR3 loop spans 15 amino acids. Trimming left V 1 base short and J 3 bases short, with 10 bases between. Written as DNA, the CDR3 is TGCGCCAGCAGCTTGTTACAGGGTGACACCGGGGAGCTGTTTTTT. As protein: CASSLLQGDTGELFF.

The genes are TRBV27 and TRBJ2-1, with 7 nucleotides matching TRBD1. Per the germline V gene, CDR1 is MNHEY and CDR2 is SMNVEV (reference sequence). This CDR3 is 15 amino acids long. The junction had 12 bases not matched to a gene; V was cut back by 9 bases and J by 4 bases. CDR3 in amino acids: CASSKGAAFYNEQFF. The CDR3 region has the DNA TGTGCCAGTTCTAAGGGGGCCGCCTTTTACAATGAGCAGTTCTTC.

Written as DNA, the CDR3 is TGTGCCTGGAGTGAGCCGGGACAGGGGGGTGTCTATGGCTACACCTTC. Its protein is CAWSEPGQGGVYGYTF. The chain has TRBV30 and TRBJ1-2; 11 bases match TRBD1. The CDR3 spans 16 residues. Per the germline V gene, CDR1 is GTSNPN and CDR2 is SVGIG (reference sequence). V lost 1 base, J lost 4 bases, and 8 bases stayed unmatched. Full variable domain (rest looked up from reference TRBV30 and TRBJ1-2): SQTIHQWPATLVQPVGSPLSLECTVEGTSNPNLYWYRQAAGRGLQLLFYSVGIGQISSEVPQNLSASRPQDRQFILSSKKLLLSDSGFYLCAWSEPGQGGVYGYTFGSGTRLTVV.

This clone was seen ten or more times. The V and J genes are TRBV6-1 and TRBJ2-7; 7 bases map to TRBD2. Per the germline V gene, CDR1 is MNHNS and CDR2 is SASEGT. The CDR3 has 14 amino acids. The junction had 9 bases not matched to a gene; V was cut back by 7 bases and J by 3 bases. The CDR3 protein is CASKVGGGSYEQYF. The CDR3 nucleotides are TGTGCCAGCAAGGTCGGCGGCGGGAGCTACGAGCAGTACTTC.

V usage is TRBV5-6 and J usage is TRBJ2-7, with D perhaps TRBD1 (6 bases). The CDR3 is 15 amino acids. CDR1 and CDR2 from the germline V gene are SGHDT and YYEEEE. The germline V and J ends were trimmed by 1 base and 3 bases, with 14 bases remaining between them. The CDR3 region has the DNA TGTGCCAGCAGCTTGCCCGCAGGGGAAGACTACGAGCAGTACTTC. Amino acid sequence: CASSLPAGEDYEQYF.

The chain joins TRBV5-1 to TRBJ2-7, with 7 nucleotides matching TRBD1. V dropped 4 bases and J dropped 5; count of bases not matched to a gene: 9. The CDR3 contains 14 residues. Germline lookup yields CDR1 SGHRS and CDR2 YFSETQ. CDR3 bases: TGCGCCAGCAGCCTAGGGGGCACAGCGAACGAGCAGTACTTC. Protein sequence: CASSLGGTANEQYF.

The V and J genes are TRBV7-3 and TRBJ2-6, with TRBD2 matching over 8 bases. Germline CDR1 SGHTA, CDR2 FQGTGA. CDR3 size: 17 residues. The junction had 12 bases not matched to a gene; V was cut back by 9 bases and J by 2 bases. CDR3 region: CASTPGGAGAGANVLTF. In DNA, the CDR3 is TGTGCCAGTACCCCGGGAGGGGCAGGGGCTGGGGCCAACGTCCTGACTTTC.

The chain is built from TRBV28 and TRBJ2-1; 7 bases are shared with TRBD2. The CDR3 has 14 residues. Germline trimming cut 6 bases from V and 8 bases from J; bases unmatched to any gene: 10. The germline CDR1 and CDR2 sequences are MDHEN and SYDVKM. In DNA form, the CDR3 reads TGTGCCAGCAGCCGCCCCCTTACTAGCGATGAGCAGTTCTTC. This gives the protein CASSRPLTSDEQFF.

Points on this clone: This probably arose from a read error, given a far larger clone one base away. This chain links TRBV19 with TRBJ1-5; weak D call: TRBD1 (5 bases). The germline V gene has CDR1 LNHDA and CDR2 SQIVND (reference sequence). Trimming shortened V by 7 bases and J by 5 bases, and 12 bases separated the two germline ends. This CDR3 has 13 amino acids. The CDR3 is CASTVGTDQPQHF. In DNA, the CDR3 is TGTGCCAGTACCGTGGGGACCGATCAGCCCCAGCATTTT.

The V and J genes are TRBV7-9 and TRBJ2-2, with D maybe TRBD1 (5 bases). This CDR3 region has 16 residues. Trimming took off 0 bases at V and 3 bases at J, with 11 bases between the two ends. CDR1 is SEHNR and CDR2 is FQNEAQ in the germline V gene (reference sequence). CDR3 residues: CASSLAHPGYTGELFF. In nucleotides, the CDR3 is TGTGCCAGCAGCTTAGCGCATCCAGGGTACACCGGGGAGCTGTTTTTT. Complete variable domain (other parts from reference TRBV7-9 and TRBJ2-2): DTGVSQNPRHKITKRGQNVTFRCDPISEHNRLYWYRQTLGQGPEFLTYFQNEAQLEKSRLLSDRFSAERPKGSFSTLEIQRTEQGDSAMYLCASSLAHPGYTGELFFGEGSRLTVL.

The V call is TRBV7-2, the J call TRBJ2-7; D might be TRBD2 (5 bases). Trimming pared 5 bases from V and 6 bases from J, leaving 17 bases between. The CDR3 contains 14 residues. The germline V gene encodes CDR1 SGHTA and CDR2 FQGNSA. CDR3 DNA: TGTGCCAGCAGCCGAGGGCGCCAAACTCCCGAGCAGTACTTC. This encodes CASSRGRQTPEQYF.

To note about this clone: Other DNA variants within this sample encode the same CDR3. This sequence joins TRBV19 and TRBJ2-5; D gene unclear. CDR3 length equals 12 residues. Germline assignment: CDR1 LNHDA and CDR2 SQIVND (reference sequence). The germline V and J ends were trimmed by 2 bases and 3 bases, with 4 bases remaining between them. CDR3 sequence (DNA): TGTGCCAGTAGTATAAGAGAAGAGACCCAGTACTTC. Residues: CASSIREETQYF.

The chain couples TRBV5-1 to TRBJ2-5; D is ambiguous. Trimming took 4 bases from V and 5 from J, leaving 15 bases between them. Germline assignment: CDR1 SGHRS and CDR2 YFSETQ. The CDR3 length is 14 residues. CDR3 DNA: TGCGCCAGCAGCACCGTAGGAGTTGGGGAGACCCAGTACTTC. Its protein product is CASSTVGVGETQYF.

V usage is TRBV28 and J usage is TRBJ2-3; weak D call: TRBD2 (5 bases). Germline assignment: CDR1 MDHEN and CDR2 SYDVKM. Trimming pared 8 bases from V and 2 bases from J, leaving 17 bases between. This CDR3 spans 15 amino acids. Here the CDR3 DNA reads TGTGCCAGCGACGCGGGTGGCAGGCCCACAGATACGCAGTATTTT. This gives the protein CASDAGGRPTDTQYF. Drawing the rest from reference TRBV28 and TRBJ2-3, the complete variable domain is DVKVTQSSRYLVKRTGEKVFLECVQDMDHENMFWYRQDPGLGLRLIYFSYDVKMKEKGDIPEGYSVSREKKERFSLILESASTNQTSMYLCASDAGGRPTDTQYFGPGTRLTVL.

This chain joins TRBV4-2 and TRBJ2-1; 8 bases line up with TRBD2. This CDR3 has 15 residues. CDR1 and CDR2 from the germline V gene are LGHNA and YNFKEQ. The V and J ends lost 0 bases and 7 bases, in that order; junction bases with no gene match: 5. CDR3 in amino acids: CASSQDGREGNEQFF. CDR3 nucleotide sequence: TGTGCCAGCAGCCAAGACGGACGGGAGGGGAATGAGCAGTTCTTC.

CDR3 sequence reads: CASSQVSYRWRGRNEQFF. The CDR3 region has the DNA TGTGCCAGCAGCCAAGTTTCGTATAGGTGGCGGGGGAGGAATGAGCAGTTCTTC. The gene calls are TRBV4-2 and TRBJ2-1, with 7 bases lining up with TRBD2. There are 18 residues in the CDR3. From germline, CDR1 is LGHNA and CDR2 YNFKEQ. V shed 1 base, J shed 7 bases, and the junction held 16 bases outside the gene matches.

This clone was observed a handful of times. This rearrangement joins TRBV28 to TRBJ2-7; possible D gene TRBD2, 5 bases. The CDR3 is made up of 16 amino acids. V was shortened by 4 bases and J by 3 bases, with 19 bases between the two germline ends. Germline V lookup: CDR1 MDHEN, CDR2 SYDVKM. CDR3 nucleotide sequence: TGTGCCAGCAGTTCCTGGACCACCCGGGCGGGCTACGAGCAGTACTTC. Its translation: CASSSWTTRAGYEQYF.

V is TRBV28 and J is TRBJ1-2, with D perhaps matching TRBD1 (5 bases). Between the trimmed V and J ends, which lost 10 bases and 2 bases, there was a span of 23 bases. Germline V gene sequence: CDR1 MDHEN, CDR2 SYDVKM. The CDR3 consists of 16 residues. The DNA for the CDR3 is TGTGCCACAGCGCGGGGGTATGCACTTCCAAACTATGGCTACACCTTC. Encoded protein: CATARGYALPNYGYTF.

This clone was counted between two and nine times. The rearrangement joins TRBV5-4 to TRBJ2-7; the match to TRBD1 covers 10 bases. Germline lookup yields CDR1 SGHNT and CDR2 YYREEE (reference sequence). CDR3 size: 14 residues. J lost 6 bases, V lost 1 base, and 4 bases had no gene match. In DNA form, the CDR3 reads TGTGCCAGCAGCTTGCGACAGGGGGCGGTCGAGCAGTACTTC. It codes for CASSLRQGAVEQYF.

The CDR3 sequence is CASSGTYLGAPKRQYF. CDR3 bases: TGTGCCAGCAGTGGGACATACCTAGGGGCCCCTAAAAGGCAGTATTTT. The rearrangement uses TRBV6-1 and TRBJ2-3; tentative D call: TRBD1 (5 bases). CDR1 is MNHNS, CDR2 SASEGT, per germline. The CDR3 has 16 residues. Trimming shortened V by 4 bases and J by 11 bases, and 25 bases separated the two germline ends.

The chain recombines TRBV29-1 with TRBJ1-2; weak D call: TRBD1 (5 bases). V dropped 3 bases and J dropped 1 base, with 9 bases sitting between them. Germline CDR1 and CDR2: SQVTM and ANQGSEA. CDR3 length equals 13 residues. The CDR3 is CSVDRGGNYGYTF. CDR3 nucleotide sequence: TGCAGCGTTGATAGGGGAGGTAACTATGGCTACACCTTC. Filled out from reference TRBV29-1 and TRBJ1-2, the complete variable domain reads SAVISQKPSRDICQRGTSLTIQCQVDSQVTMMFWYRQQPGQSLTLIATANQGSEATYESGFVIDKFPISRPNLTFSTLTVSNMSPEDSSIYLCSVDRGGNYGYTFGSGTRLTVV.

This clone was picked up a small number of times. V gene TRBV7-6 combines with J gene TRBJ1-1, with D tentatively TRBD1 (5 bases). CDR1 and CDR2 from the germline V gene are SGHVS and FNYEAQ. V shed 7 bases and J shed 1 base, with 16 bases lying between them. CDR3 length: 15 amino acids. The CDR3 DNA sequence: TGTGCCAGCACCCCGGTGGGGGGGAGGAACACTGAAGCTTTCTTT. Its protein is CASTPVGGRNTEAFF.

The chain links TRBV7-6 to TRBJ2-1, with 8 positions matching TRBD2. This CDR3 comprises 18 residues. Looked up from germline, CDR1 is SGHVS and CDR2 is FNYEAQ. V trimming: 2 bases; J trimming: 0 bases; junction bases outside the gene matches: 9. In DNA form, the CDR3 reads TGTGCCAGCAGCTTAAGTGCTAGCGGGTTTTCCTCCTACAATGAGCAGTTCTTC. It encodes CASSLSASGFSSYNEQFF.

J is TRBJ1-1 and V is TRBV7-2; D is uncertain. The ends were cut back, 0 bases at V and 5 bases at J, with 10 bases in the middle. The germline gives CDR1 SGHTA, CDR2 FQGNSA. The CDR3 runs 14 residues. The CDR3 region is CASSLAGEWTEAFF. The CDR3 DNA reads TGTGCCAGCAGCTTAGCGGGCGAGTGGACTGAAGCTTTCTTT. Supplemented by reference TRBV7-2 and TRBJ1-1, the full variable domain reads GAGVSQSPSNKVTEKGKDVELRCDPISGHTALYWYRQSLGQGLEFLIYFQGNSAPDKSGLPSDRFSAERTGGSVSTLTIQRTQQEDSAVYLCASSLAGEWTEAFFGQGTRLTVV.

The CDR3 here is CASRQPGLYGYTF. In DNA, the CDR3 is TGCGCCAGCAGACAACCGGGACTCTATGGCTACACCTTC. The chain employs TRBV10-2 and TRBJ1-2, with TRBD1 as a possible D gene (5 bases). Between the trimmed V and J ends, which lost 6 bases and 4 bases, there was a span of 12 bases. CDR1 is WSHSY, CDR2 SAAADI, per germline. This CDR3 comprises 13 residues.

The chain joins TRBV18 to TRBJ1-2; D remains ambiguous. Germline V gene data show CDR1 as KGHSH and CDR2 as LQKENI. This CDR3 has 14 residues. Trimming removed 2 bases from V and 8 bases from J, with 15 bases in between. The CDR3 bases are TGTGCCAGCTCACCAGGCGGAGAAGCTTTAGGCTACACCTTC. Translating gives CASSPGGEALGYTF. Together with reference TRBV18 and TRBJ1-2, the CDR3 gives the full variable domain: NAGVMQNPRHLVRRRGQEARLRCSPMKGHSHVYWYRQLPEEGLKFMVYLQKENIIDESGMPKERFSAEFPKEGPSILRIQQVVRGDSAAYFCASSPGGEALGYTFGSGTRLTVV.

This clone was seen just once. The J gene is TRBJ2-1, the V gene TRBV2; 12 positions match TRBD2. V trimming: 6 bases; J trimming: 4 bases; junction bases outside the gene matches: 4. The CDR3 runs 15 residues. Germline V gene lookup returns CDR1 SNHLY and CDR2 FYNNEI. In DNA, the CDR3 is TGTGCCAGCAGGGGGACTAGCGGGCTTTACAATGAGCAGTTCTTC. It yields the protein CASRGTSGLYNEQFF.